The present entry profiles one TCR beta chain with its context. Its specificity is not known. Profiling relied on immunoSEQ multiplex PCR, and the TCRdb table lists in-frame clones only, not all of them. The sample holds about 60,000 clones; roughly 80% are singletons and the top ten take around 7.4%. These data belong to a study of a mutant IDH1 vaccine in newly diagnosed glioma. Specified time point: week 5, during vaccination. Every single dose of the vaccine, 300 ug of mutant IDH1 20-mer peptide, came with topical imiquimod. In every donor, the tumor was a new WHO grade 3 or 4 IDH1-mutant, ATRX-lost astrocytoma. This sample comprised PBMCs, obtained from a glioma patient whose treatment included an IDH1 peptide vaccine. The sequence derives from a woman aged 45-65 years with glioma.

The CDR3 loop reads CAWSVGFTGRGYTF. In nucleotides, the CDR3 is TGTGCCTGGAGTGTAGGGTTTACAGGGAGAGGCTACACCTTC. The J gene is TRBJ1-2, the V gene TRBV30, with TRBD1 as a possible D gene (6 bases). The CDR3 has 14 amino acids. CDR1 GTSNPN and CDR2 SVGIG come from the germline V gene (reference sequence). Trimming removed 0 bases at V and 8 bases at J, with 16 bases between.